The rows below give T cell receptor beta chains drawn from one sample of a study of cytomegalovirus exposure and HLA in healthy donors. Sequencing used immunoSEQ multiplex PCR; TCRdb keeps in-frame clones, though not all of them. The sample contains approximately 82,000 clones, 85% to 95% of which appear only once. Sample: PBMCs. The source of these receptors is a man between 18 and 35 years old in good health and CMV-seronegative. Both conserved end residues are part of each CDR3. D genes are given only for firm matches. A clone size is listed for some rows: how often the clone was seen (once, few, many), or a class if it is expanded.

j_gene	v_gene	d_gene	abundance	CDR3nt	CDR3aa
TRBJ2-2	TRBV29-1	TRBD1	NA	TGCAGCGCCGGATTCGGACAGGGGGCCGGGGAGCTGTTTTTT	CSAGFGQGAGELFF
TRBJ2-7	TRBV15	TRBD2	NA	TGTGCCACCAGCGCCGGACTAGACTACGAGCAGTACTTC	CATSAGLDYEQYF
TRBJ2-1	TRBV25-1	NA	NA	TGTGCCAGCCTCGTAGGGGTTGAGCAGTTCTTC	CASLVGVEQFF
TRBJ1-4	TRBV9	TRBD1	NA	TGTGCCAGCAGCATGGGACAGGAACTTTCTGAAAAACTGTTTTTT	CASSMGQELSEKLFF
TRBJ1-1	TRBV7-9	NA	few	TGTGCCAGCAGCTTCGGGAACACTGAAGCTTTCTTT	CASSFGNTEAFF
TRBJ2-1	TRBV13	NA	NA	TGTGCCAGCAGCTTAGTTCGGGGCAATGAGCAGTTCTTC	CASSLVRGNEQFF
TRBJ1-1	TRBV7-9	NA	NA	TGTGCCAGCAGCTTAGTACTGGGGGGGAACACTGAAGCTTTCTTT	CASSLVLGGNTEAFF
TRBJ1-1	TRBV27	TRBD1	NA	TGTGCCAGCAAACCCCGGTTAGGACAGGGTGAAGCTTTCTTT	CASKPRLGQGEAFF
TRBJ2-1	TRBV19	TRBD2	NA	TGTGCCAGTACTACTAGCGGGAGTTTCTACAATGAGCAGTTCTTC	CASTTSGSFYNEQFF
TRBJ2-3	TRBV5-4	TRBD2	NA	TGTGCCAGCAGCTCCGGACTAGCGGGTACAACAGATACGCAGTATTTT	CASSSGLAGTTDTQYF
TRBJ1-6	TRBV5-1	NA	NA	TGCGCCAGCAGCTTGGTACCCGGGTTGGATTCACCCCTCCACTTT	CASSLVPGLDSPLHF
TRBJ2-7	TRBV7-9	NA	NA	TGTGCCAGCGGCCAGGGCTCCTACGAGCAGTACTTC	CASGQGSYEQYF
TRBJ1-4	TRBV7-2	TRBD1	NA	TGTGCCAGCAGCTCTCAGGGGGGTACTAATGAAAAACTGTTTTTT	CASSSQGGTNEKLFF
TRBJ1-4	TRBV7-6	NA	NA	TGTGCCAGCAGCTTAGCTGGTGGCAGGGGAGATGAAAAACTGTTTTTT	CASSLAGGRGDEKLFF
TRBJ2-5	TRBV6-5	NA	NA	TGTGCCAGCAGTTACGGGGGGGCAGGGGAGACCCAGTACTTC	CASSYGGAGETQYF
TRBJ2-2	TRBV2	NA	NA	TGTGCCAGCACCCCTCTTGTCCGGGGATCAGGGGAGCTGTTTTTT	CASTPLVRGSGELFF
TRBJ1-2	TRBV2	NA	NA	TGTGCCAGCAGGGAAATTTCAGGAGGCTACACCTTC	CASREISGGYTF
TRBJ1-1	TRBV18	NA	NA	TGTGCCAGCTCACCAGACATGAACACTGAAGCTTTCTTT	CASSPDMNTEAFF
TRBJ2-7	TRBV2	TRBD1	NA	TGTGCCAGCTCCCCGGGACAGGGCCCCTACGAGCAGTACTTC	CASSPGQGPYEQYF
TRBJ2-3	TRBV9	TRBD2	NA	TGTGCCAGCAGCGTTCCGGCGGGAGAACCCACAGATACGCAGTATTTT	CASSVPAGEPTDTQYF
TRBJ2-7	TRBV6-1	TRBD2	NA	TGTGCCAGCAGTGCCCCAGGACTAGCGGGAGCGGGGGAGCAGTACTTC	CASSAPGLAGAGEQYF
TRBJ2-7	TRBV6-5	TRBD1	NA	TGTGCCAGCAGTTACGGGGGGACAGGTCAACTCCAGTACTTC	CASSYGGTGQLQYF
TRBJ1-1	TRBV15	NA	NA	TGTGCCACCAGCAGGGACAGCGGCTTTACTGAAGCTTTCTTT	CATSRDSGFTEAFF
TRBJ2-2	TRBV30	TRBD2	NA	TGTGCCTGGAGCCGGGGACTAGCGAACACCGGGGAGCTATTTTTT	CAWSRGLANTGELFF
TRBJ2-7	TRBV27	NA	NA	TGTGCCAGCAGTTCCCCGCACGGTTACGAGCAGTACTTC	CASSSPHGYEQYF
TRBJ2-7	TRBV19	NA	NA	TGTGCCAGTAGTCGGGGTTACTCCTACGAGCAGTACTTC	CASSRGYSYEQYF
TRBJ1-2	TRBV6-6	NA	NA	TGTGCCAGCAGTTACAGCTCCATGATTAACTATGGCTACACCTTC	CASSYSSMINYGYTF
TRBJ2-7	TRBV11-2	NA	once	TGTGCCAGCAGCTTAGATTCAACTTCCTACGAGCAGTACTTC	CASSLDSTSYEQYF
TRBJ2-7	TRBV6-5	TRBD1	NA	TGTGCCAGCAGTTACTCGACCGGGACAGGGTTCGAGCAGTACTTC	CASSYSTGTGFEQYF
TRBJ2-7	TRBV7-9	NA	NA	TGTGCCAGCAGCTTCGCTTTAGATCGTTACGAGCAGTACTTC	CASSFALDRYEQYF
TRBJ1-2	TRBV2	NA	NA	TGTGCCAGCAGTGAGGGTGGGAGTTATGGCTACACCTTC	CASSEGGSYGYTF
TRBJ1-5	TRBV4-2	NA	NA	TGTGCCAGCAGCCAAGGTTCAGAAAATCAGCCCCAGCATTTT	CASSQGSENQPQHF
TRBJ2-7	TRBV5-4	TRBD2	NA	TGTGCCAGCAGTTGGGGACTAGCGGATTCCTACGAGCAGTACTTC	CASSWGLADSYEQYF
TRBJ1-1	TRBV28	NA	NA	TGTGCCAGCAGCCTTCTGAGGGAACGTGAAGCTTTCTTT	CASSLLREREAFF
TRBJ1-1	TRBV10-3	TRBD1	once	TGTGCCATCAGACAGCTAACGGGACAGGGGGCTAGTAAGACTGAAGCTTTCTTT	CAIRQLTGQGASKTEAFF
TRBJ1-2	TRBV5-6	NA	NA	TGTGCCAGCAGCGGACGGGACACCTATGGCTACACCTTC	CASSGRDTYGYTF
TRBJ2-7	TRBV5-1	TRBD2	NA	TGCGCCAGCAGTCCGGCTAGCGGGGGGACCATTCCCTACGAGCAGTACTTC	CASSPASGGTIPYEQYF
TRBJ1-1	TRBV5-4	NA	NA	TGTGCCAGCAGCGTGGACAACGGGGTCACTGAAGCTTTCTTT	CASSVDNGVTEAFF
TRBJ1-1	TRBV10-3	NA	NA	TGTGCCGGCTCGGGACATCTGAACACTGAAGCTTTCTTT	CAGSGHLNTEAFF
TRBJ1-3	TRBV7-2	NA	NA	TGTGCCAGCAGCTCTCGACAGGTCTCTGGAAACACCATATATTTT	CASSSRQVSGNTIYF
TRBJ2-1	TRBV9	TRBD2	once	TGTGCCAGCAGCGTCAACCCGGGACTAGCGGGAGCCCGCGAGCAGTTCTTC	CASSVNPGLAGAREQFF
TRBJ2-3	TRBV18	NA	NA	TGTGCCAGCTCACCACCGACGACCGGGTCCAACACAGATACGCAGTATTTT	CASSPPTTGSNTDTQYF
TRBJ2-2	TRBV6-5	TRBD1	once	TGTGCCAGCAGTTACTCGGGACAGGGAACCGGGGAGCTGTTTTTT	CASSYSGQGTGELFF
TRBJ1-1	TRBV9	TRBD1	NA	TGTGCCAGCAGCGTAGACCCCGGGACAGCAAACACTGAAGCTTTCTTT	CASSVDPGTANTEAFF
TRBJ1-1	TRBV11-2	TRBD1	NA	TGTGCCAGCAGCCCCCAGGGGGCGCAGGCTGAAGCTTTCTTT	CASSPQGAQAEAFF
TRBJ2-1	TRBV7-9	NA	NA	TGTGCCAGCAGCTTAGACAGGTACTCCTACAATGAGCAGTTCTTC	CASSLDRYSYNEQFF
TRBJ2-1	TRBV29-1	TRBD2	NA	TGCAGCGCCCGCGGACTAGCGGGAGCCAATGAGCAGTTCTTC	CSARGLAGANEQFF
TRBJ1-1	TRBV10-3	NA	NA	TGTGCCATCACTGGGCAGCAGAACACTGAAGCTTTCTTT	CAITGQQNTEAFF
TRBJ1-5	TRBV18	NA	NA	TGTGCCAGCTCACCAAGGGAGAGCAATCAGCCCCAGCATTTT	CASSPRESNQPQHF
TRBJ1-1	TRBV19	NA	NA	TGTGCCAGTAGTATCGGGTGGGAGGGGATTGAAGCTTTCTTT	CASSIGWEGIEAFF
TRBJ1-6	TRBV13	NA	NA	TGTGCCAGCAGCTTAGGGGCCGCCTATAATTCACCCCTCCACTTT	CASSLGAAYNSPLHF
TRBJ2-5	TRBV6-1	TRBD1	NA	TGTGCCAGCACCTTGACAGGGTTAGAGACCCAGTACTTC	CASTLTGLETQYF